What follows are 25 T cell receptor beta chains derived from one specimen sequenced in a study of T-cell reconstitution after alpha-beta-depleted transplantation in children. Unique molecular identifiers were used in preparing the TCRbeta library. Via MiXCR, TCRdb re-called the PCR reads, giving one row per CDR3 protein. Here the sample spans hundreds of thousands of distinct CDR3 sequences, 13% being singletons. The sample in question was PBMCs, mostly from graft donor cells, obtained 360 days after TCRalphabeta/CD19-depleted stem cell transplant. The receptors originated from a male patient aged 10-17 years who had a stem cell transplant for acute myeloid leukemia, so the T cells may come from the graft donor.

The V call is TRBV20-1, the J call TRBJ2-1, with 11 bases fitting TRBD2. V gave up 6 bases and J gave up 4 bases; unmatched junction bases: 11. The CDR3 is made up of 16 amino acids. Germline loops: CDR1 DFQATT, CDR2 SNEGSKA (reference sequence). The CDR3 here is CSARREWTSGYNEQFF. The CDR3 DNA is TGCAGTGCGAGGCGAGAATGGACTAGCGGGTACAATGAGCAGTTCTTC.

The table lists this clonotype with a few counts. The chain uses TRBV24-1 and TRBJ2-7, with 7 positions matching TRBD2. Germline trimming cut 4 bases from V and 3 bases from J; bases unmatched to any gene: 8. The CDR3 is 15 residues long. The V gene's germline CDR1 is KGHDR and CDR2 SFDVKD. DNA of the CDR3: TGTGCCACCAGTGAAGGAAGCGGGACGAGCTACGAGCAGTACTTC. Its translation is CATSEGSGTSYEQYF.

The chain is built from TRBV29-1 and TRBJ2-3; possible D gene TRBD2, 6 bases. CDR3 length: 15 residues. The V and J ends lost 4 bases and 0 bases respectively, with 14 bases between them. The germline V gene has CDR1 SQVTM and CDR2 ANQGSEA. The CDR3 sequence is CSVGTTGTSTDTQYF. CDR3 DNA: TGCAGCGTTGGGACCACCGGGACTAGCACAGATACGCAGTATTTT.

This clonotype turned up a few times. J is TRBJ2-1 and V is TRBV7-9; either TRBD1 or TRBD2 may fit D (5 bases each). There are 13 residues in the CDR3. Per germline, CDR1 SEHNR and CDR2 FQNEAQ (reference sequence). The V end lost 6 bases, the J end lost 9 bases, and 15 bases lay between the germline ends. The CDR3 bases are TGTGCCAGCAGGGGGGAAAGTCCGGGTGAGCAGTTCTTC. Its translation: CASRGESPGEQFF.

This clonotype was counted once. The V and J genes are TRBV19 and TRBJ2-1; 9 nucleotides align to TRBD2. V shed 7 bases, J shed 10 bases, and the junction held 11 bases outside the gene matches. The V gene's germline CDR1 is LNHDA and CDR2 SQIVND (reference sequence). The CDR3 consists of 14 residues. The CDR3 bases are TGTGCCAGTACTCTTAGCGGGAGCGCCCTAGAGCAGTTCTTC. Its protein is CASTLSGSALEQFF.

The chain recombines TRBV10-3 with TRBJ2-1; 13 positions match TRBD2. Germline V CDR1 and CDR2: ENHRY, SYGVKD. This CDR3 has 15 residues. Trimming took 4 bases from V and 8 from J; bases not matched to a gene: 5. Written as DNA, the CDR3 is TGTGCCATCAGTGTTACTAGCGGGAGGGCCCATGAGCAGTTCTTC. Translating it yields CAISVTSGRAHEQFF.

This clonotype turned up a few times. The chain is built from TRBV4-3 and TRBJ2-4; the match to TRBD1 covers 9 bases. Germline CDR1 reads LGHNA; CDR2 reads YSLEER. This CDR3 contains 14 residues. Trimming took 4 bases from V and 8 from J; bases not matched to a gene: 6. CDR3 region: CASSPDGTGYIQYF. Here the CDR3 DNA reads TGCGCCAGCAGCCCGGACGGGACAGGGTACATTCAGTACTTC.

The CDR3 nucleotides read TGTGCCAGCAGCGCGCGTACCGGGACTAGCGGGACTATATACAATGAGCAGTTCTTC. It yields the protein CASSARTGTSGTIYNEQFF. The chain has TRBV11-1 and TRBJ2-1; 13 bases align to TRBD2. Germline trimming cut 5 bases from V and 4 bases from J; bases unmatched to any gene: 14. Germline V gene lookup returns CDR1 SGHAT and CDR2 FQDESV (reference sequence). The CDR3 is made up of 19 amino acids. The whole variable domain, filled in from reference TRBV11-1 and TRBJ2-1, reads EAEVAQSPRYKITEKSQAVAFWCDPISGHATLYWYRQILGQGPELLVQFQDESVVDDSQLPKDRFSAERLKGVDSTLKIQPAELGDSAMYLCASSARTGTSGTIYNEQFFGPGTRLTVL.

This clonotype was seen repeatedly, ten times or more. The chain's CDR3 is CASSPDRPITGELFF. In nucleotides, the CDR3 is TGTGCCAGCAGTCCCGACAGGCCGATCACCGGGGAGCTGTTTTTT. The chain combines TRBV25-1 with TRBJ2-2, with D tentatively TRBD1 (6 bases). The CDR3 loop spans 15 amino acids. Germline-derived CDR1 and CDR2 are MGHDK and SYGVNS. V shed 5 bases and J shed 4 bases, with 14 bases lying between them.

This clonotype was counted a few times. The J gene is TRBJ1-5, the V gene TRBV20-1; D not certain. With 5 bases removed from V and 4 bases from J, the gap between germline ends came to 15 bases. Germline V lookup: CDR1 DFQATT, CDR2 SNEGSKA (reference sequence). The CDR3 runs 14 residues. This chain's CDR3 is CSAQIVAGNQPQHF. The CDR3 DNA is TGCAGTGCTCAGATAGTAGCGGGGAATCAGCCCCAGCATTTT.

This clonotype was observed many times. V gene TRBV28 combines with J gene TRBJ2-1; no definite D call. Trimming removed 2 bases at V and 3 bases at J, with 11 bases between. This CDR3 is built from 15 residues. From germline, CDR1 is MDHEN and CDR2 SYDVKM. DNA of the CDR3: TGTGCCAGCAGTTTAAGTGGGTACCGCTACAATGAGCAGTTCTTC. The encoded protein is CASSLSGYRYNEQFF.

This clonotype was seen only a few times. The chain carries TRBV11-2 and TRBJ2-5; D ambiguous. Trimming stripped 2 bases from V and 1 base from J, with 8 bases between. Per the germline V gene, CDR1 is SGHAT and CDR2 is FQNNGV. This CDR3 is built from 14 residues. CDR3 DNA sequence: TGTGCCAGCAGCTTAAAGGCTGCCCAAGAGACCCAGTACTTC. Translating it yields CASSLKAAQETQYF. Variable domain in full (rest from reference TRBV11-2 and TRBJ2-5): EAGVAQSPRYKIIEKRQSVAFWCNPISGHATLYWYQQILGQGPKLLIQFQNNGVVDDSQLPKDRFSAERLKGVDSTLKIQPAKLEDSAVYLCASSLKAAQETQYFGPGTRLLVL.

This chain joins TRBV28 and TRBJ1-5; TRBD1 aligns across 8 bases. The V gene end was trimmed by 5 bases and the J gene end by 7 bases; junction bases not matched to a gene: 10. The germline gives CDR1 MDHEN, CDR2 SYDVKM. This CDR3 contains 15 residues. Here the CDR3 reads CASSAQGEVRQPQHF. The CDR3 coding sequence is TGTGCCAGCAGTGCACAGGGGGAAGTAAGGCAGCCCCAGCATTTT.

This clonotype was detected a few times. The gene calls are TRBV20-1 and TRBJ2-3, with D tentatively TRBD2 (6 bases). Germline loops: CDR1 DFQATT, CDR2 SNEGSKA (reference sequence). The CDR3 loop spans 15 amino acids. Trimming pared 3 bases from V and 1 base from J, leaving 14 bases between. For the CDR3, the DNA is TGCAGTGCTAGGGGGAACGGGAGAGGCACAGATACGCAGTATTTT. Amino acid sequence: CSARGNGRGTDTQYF.

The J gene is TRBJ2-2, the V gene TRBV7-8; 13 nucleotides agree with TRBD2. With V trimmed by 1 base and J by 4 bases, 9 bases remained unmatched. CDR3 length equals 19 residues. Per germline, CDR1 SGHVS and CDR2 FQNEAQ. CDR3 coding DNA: TGTGCCAGCAGCTTAGTTGGGACTAGCGGGATGGGGATCACCGGGGAGCTGTTTTTT. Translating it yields CASSLVGTSGMGITGELFF.

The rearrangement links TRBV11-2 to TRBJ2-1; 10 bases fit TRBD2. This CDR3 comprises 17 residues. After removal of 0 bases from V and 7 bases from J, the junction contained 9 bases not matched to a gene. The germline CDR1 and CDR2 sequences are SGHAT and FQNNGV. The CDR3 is CASSLDTWTSGVNEQFF. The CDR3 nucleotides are TGTGCCAGCAGCTTAGACACCTGGACTAGCGGAGTAAATGAGCAGTTCTTC.

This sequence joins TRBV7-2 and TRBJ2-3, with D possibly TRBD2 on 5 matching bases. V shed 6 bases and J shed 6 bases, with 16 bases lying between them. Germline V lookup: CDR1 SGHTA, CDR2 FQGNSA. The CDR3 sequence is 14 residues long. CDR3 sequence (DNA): TGTGCCAGCAGGAGAGAACGGGATTTCGATACGCAGTATTTT. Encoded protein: CASRRERDFDTQYF.

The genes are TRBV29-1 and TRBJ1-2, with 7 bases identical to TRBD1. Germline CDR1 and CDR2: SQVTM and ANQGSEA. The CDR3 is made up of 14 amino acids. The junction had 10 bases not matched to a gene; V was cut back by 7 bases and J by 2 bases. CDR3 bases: TGCAGCGCCGAGGGGAGGGGGCTGAACTATGGCTACACCTTC. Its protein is CSAEGRGLNYGYTF.

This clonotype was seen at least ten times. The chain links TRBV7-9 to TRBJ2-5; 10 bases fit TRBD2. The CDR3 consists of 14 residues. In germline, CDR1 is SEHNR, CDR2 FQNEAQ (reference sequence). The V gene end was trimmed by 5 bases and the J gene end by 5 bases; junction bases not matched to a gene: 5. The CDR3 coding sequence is TGTGCCAGCAGCCCAGGACTAGCGGAGGAGACCCAGTACTTC. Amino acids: CASSPGLAEETQYF. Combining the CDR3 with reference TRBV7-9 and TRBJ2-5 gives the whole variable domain DTGVSQNPRHKITKRGQNVTFRCDPISEHNRLYWYRQTLGQGPEFLTYFQNEAQLEKSRLLSDRFSAERPKGSFSTLEIQRTEQGDSAMYLCASSPGLAEETQYFGPGTRLLVL.

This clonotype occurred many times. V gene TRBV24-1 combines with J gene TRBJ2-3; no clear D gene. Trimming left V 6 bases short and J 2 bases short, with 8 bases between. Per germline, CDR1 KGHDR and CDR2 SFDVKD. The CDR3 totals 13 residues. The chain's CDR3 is CATSRSPTDTQYF. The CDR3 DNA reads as TGTGCCACCAGTCGCAGCCCCACAGATACGCAGTATTTT.

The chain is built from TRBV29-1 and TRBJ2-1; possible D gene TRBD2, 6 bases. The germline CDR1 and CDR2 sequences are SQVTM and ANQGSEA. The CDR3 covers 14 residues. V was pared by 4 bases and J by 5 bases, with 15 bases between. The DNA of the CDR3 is TGCAGCGTTGGAGGGACTTATGGGGACAATGAGCAGTTCTTC. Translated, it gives CSVGGTYGDNEQFF.

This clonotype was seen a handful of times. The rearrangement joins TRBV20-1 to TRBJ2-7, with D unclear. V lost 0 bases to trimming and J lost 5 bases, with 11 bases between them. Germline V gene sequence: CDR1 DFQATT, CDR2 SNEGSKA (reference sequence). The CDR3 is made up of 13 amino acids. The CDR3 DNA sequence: TGCAGTGCTAGAGATATGACTGACGACGAGCAGTACTTC. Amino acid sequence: CSARDMTDDEQYF.

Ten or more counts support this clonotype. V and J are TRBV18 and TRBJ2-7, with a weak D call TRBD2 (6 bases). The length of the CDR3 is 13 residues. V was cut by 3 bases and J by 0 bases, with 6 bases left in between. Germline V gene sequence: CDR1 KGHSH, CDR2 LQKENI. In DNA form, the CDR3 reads TGTGCCAGCTCACCGACTAGCTCCTACGAGCAGTACTTC. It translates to CASSPTSSYEQYF.

Here the CDR3 reads CSYRPGTDTQYF. CDR3 sequence (DNA): TGCAGCTACCGGCCGGGCACAGATACGCAGTATTTT. The chain combines TRBV29-1 with TRBJ2-3, with D uncertain. Trimming pared 8 bases from V and 1 base from J, leaving 10 bases between. CDR3 length: 12 residues. Germline V CDR1 and CDR2: SQVTM, ANQGSEA.

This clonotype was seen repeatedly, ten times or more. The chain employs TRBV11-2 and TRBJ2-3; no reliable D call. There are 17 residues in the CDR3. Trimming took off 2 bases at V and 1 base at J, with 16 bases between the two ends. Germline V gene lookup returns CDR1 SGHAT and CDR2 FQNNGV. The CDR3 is CASSLNRASWGTDTQYF. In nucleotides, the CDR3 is TGTGCCAGCAGCTTAAATCGGGCCTCCTGGGGCACAGATACGCAGTATTTT.